This is a list of T cell receptor beta chains from one sample in a study of CD4 T cells in relation to SARS-CoV-2 and coronaviruses. Their recognized antigens are unknown. Method: immunoSEQ multiplex PCR; TCRdb's copy keeps in-frame clones and lacks some. The sample yields more than 25,000 clones, less than 85% seen once. Material for sequencing was CD4+ T cells from PBMCs, cultured in vitro. The receptor set was obtained from a human donor in good health. Both conserved end residues are part of each CDR3. The D gene is left open where the match is weak. For some rows the clone size is stated as once, few or many, or as a class when expanded; others skip it.

clone_size j_call v_call d_call cdr3_nt cdr3_aa
once TRBJ1-4 TRBV14 - TGTGCCAGCAGCCAATGGGGTGACAGGCCAAATGAAAAACTGTTTTTT CASSQWGDRPNEKLFF
- TRBJ2-3 TRBV11-2 - TGTGCCAGCAGCTTAGATCAGACGGGGCCTAGCACAGATACGCAGTATTTT CASSLDQTGPSTDTQYF
few TRBJ1-5 TRBV6-5 - TGTGCCAGCAGTTACTCGCTTGATCAGCCCCAGCATTTT CASSYSLDQPQHF
- TRBJ1-5 TRBV19 - TGTGCCCTGAGGGGGTCGCAACGGGATCAGCCCCAGCATTTT CALRGSQRDQPQHF
- TRBJ2-6 TRBV4-1 - TGCGCCAGCAGCCAAGATCAGGGGCGGTCTGGGGCCAACGTCCTGACTTTC CASSQDQGRSGANVLTF
- TRBJ2-2 TRBV7-2 TRBD2 TGTGCCAGCAGCTTAGCAGGAGGGAGGGAAACCGGGGAGCTGTTTTTT CASSLAGGRETGELFF
large TRBJ1-3 TRBV5-8 - TGTGCCAGCAGCATCACTGGAAACACCATATATTTT CASSITGNTIYF
medium-sized TRBJ2-2 TRBV7-3 - TGTGCCAGCAGCTCTTCTTTGGGGGAGCTGTTTTTT CASSSSLGELFF
- TRBJ1-3 TRBV30 - TGTGCCTGGACCGAGGGCCGCTACTCTGGAAACACCATATATTTT CAWTEGRYSGNTIYF
- TRBJ2-7 TRBV27 TRBD1 TGTGCCAGCGGCTGGACAGGGGAACACGAGCAGTACTTC CASGWTGEHEQYF
- TRBJ2-7 TRBV18 - TGTGCCAGCTCGCCTAGGGGGGAAGGCTACGAGCAGTACTTC CASSPRGEGYEQYF
- TRBJ2-5 TRBV27 - TGTGCCAGCAGTTTGTTTGGGCAGGTGGCCGCTACGGGTCAAGAGACCCAGTACTTC CASSLFGQVAATGQETQYF
- TRBJ2-3 TRBV6-2/TRBV6-3 - TGTGCCAGCAGTTACTCTCTTGGCGGGCTCACAGATACGCAGTATTTT CASSYSLGGLTDTQYF
few TRBJ1-5 TRBV7-9 - TGTGCCAGCAGCTTAGGGGGAGTGGATCAGCCCCAGCATTTT CASSLGGVDQPQHF
- TRBJ2-3 TRBV15 TRBD1 TGTGCCACCAGCAGAGGCCAGGGGGTCGATACGCAGTATTTT CATSRGQGVDTQYF
few TRBJ2-3 TRBV19 - TGTGCCAGTAGTACTTTGACTAGCACAGATACGCAGTATTTT CASSTLTSTDTQYF
- TRBJ2-1 TRBV23-1 - TGCGCCAGCACCGCGCTAGAAATCTCCTACAATGAGCAGTTCTTC CASTALEISYNEQFF
- TRBJ2-1 TRBV11-2 TRBD2 TGTGCCAGCAGCTCCCTTAGCGGGAGTTACCGCTCCTACAATGAGCAGTTCTTC CASSSLSGSYRSYNEQFF
- TRBJ2-7 TRBV19 - TGTGCCAGTAGTATGACAGTCTCCTACGAGCAGTACTTC CASSMTVSYEQYF
- TRBJ1-1 TRBV6-6 - TGTGCCAGCAGTTACTCATCGGGGGAGGGCACTGAAGCTTTCTTT CASSYSSGEGTEAFF
- TRBJ2-2 TRBV19 - TGTGCCAGTAGCCCTGTAGACTTCATCACCGGGGAGCTGTTTTTT CASSPVDFITGELFF
once TRBJ2-7 TRBV2 - TGTGCCAGCAGTGAAGAGGGAGACGAGCAGTACTTC CASSEEGDEQYF
- TRBJ2-7 TRBV12-3/TRBV12-4 TRBD1 TGTGCCAGCAGTAGGGACAGCCCCTACGAGCAGTACTTC CASSRDSPYEQYF
- TRBJ2-2 TRBV6-5 - TGTGCCAGCACGGTCGAGAACACCGGGGAGCTGTTTTTT CASTVENTGELFF
- TRBJ1-1 TRBV12-3/TRBV12-4 - TGTGCCAGCAGTTTAAAGGGTTGGGCTGAAGCTTTCTTT CASSLKGWAEAFF
- TRBJ2-3 TRBV5-4 - TGTGCCAGCAGCTTTCTGGGGTTATATACAGATACGCAGTATTTT CASSFLGLYTDTQYF
- TRBJ1-1 TRBV9 - TGTGCCAGCAGCGTAGAGGCCGGGGTCACTGAAGCTTTCTTT CASSVEAGVTEAFF
- TRBJ2-1 TRBV7-9 - TGTGCCAGCAGCTTCAGGGGCAACTCCTACAATGAGCAGTTCTTC CASSFRGNSYNEQFF
- TRBJ2-5 TRBV2 - TGTGCCAGCACCCAAGGGGCAGCAGGGACCCAGTACTTC CASTQGAAGTQYF
- TRBJ2-5 TRBV7-2 TRBD2 TGTGCCAGCAGCTTTCCGGGACTAGGAAATCTTTTGAAAGAGACCCAGTACTTC CASSFPGLGNLLKETQYF
few TRBJ2-1 TRBV11-2 - TGTGCCAGCAGCTTAGTGGGGGGAGAGCAGTTCTTC CASSLVGGEQFF
- TRBJ2-1 TRBV11-3 - TGTGCCAGCAGCTTAAGTTATACCACCGGGCCATTGGGAAATTTGAATGAGCAGTTCTTC CASSLSYTTGPLGNLNEQFF
- TRBJ2-5 TRBV6-6 - TGTGCCAGCAGCCGGGACCAAGAGACCCAGTACTTC CASSRDQETQYF
- TRBJ2-7 TRBV28 TRBD1 TGTGCCAGCAGTTTACCCAGGGGGAGCTCCTACGAGCAGTACTTC CASSLPRGSSYEQYF
- TRBJ2-2 TRBV2 TRBD1 TGTGCCAGCAGGGCTCAGGGGGCGATAACCGGGGAGCTGTTTTTT CASRAQGAITGELFF
few TRBJ1-6 TRBV21-1 - TGTGCCAGCAGCCGCGGGGACATCGGGTATAATTCACCCCTCCACTTT CASSRGDIGYNSPLHF
- TRBJ2-7 TRBV27 TRBD2 TGTGCCAGCCACCCTTTACTAGCGCCGTCCTACGAGCAGTACTTC CASHPLLAPSYEQYF
- TRBJ2-1 TRBV7-9 TRBD2 TGTGCCAGCAGCACCCGACTAGCGGGAGGGGGTTACAATGAGCAGTTCTTC CASSTRLAGGGYNEQFF
- TRBJ2-5 TRBV28 TRBD2 TGTGCCAGCAGTCCCCGACTAGCGGAAGAGACCCAGTACTTC CASSPRLAEETQYF
few TRBJ2-7 TRBV5-1 TRBD2 TGCGCCAGCACCCTATCGCGGGGGAGCTCCTACGAGCAGTACTTC CASTLSRGSSYEQYF
once TRBJ1-2 TRBV10-3 TRBD1 TGTGCCATCAGTGAGGCCGACAGGGGTAACTATGGCTACACCTTC CAISEADRGNYGYTF
few TRBJ1-2 TRBV4-3 TRBD1 TGCGCCAGCAGCCCCCGGGACAGGTCTATGGGCTACACCTTC CASSPRDRSMGYTF
- TRBJ2-1 TRBV21-1 - TGTGCCAGCAGCGATAAGAAGGGGGGCAGGGGGCTGTACAATGAGCAGTTCTTC CASSDKKGGRGLYNEQFF